A selection of T cell receptor beta chains follows, all from one sample in a study of T-cell reconstitution after alpha-beta-depleted transplantation in children. TCRdb independently ran MiXCR on the PCR reads; one entry per CDR3 protein. The sample carries 490,000 or so distinct CDR3 sequences, 12% recorded once. The sample was PBMCs from the stem cell graft donor, taken from the stem cell graft. The receptors here all came from a human donor who donated a stem cell graft to a child with combined immunodeficiency. The CDR3 runs from the conserved cysteine through the conserved F or W. Each record gives: clone size, D gene, V gene, J gene, CDR3 DNA, CDR3 protein. D genes are given only for firm matches. Clone size is stated in some rows and not others, as once, few, many or a class when expanded.

-,TRBD2,TRBV5-1,TRBJ2-1,TGCGCCAGCAGCTTGGTATTCGGCGGGAGTGTTGATGAGCAGTTCTTC,CASSLVFGGSVDEQFF
-,TRBD2,TRBV11-2,TRBJ2-7,TGTGCCAGCAGCTGGGGGGGACCTGACGAGCAGTACTTC,CASSWGGPDEQYF
-,TRBD1,TRBV4-1,TRBJ1-1,TGCGCCAGCAGCCGAAGACAGGGGGCGAGGAACACTGAAGCTTTCTTT,CASSRRQGARNTEAFF
-,-,TRBV12-3/TRBV12-4,TRBJ2-1,TGTGCCAGCAGTCAATCTCCAGGGTCGGAGCAGTTCTTC,CASSQSPGSEQFF
-,-,TRBV6-2/TRBV6-3,TRBJ1-1,TGTGCCAGCGGGGAACAAAGCACTGAAGCTTTCTTT,CASGEQSTEAFF
few,TRBD2,TRBV14,TRBJ2-3,TGTGCCAGCAGCCGAACTAGCGGGGAGGCATTCAAGCAGTATTTT,CASSRTSGEAFKQYF
-,TRBD1,TRBV2,TRBJ1-2,TGTGCCAGCACAGGGGGAGGTGGCTACACCTTC,CASTGGGGYTF
many,TRBD2,TRBV12-3/TRBV12-4,TRBJ2-1,TGTGCCAGCAGCCCGACTAGCGGAGCCCACAATGAGCAGTTCTTC,CASSPTSGAHNEQFF
few,TRBD2,TRBV28,TRBJ2-7,TGTGCCAGCGGACTAGCGAAGGGCGAGCAGTACTTC,CASGLAKGEQYF
many,-,TRBV9,TRBJ2-5,TGTGCCAGCAGCCCCACTTCAGCGTGGATGGGAAGAGAGACCCAGTACTTC,CASSPTSAWMGRETQYF